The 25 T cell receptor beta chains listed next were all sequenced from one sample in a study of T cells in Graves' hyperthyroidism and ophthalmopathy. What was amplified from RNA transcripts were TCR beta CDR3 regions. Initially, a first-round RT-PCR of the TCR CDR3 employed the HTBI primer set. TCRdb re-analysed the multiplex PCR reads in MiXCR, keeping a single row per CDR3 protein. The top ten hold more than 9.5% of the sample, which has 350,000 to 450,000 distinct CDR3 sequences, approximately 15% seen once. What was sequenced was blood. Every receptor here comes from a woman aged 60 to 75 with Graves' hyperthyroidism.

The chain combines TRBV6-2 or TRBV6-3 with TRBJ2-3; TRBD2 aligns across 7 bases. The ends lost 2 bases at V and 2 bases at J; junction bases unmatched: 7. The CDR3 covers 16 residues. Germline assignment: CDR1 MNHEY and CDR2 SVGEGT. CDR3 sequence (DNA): TGTGCCAGCAGTTACCGCGGGACTACTTACACAGATACGCAGTATTTT. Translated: CASSYRGTTYTDTQYF.

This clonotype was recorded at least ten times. This CDR3 reads CASSLGQGEYEQYF. DNA of the CDR3: TGTGCCAGCTCCCTCGGACAGGGTGAATACGAGCAGTACTTC. The gene calls are TRBV18 and TRBJ2-7, with 8 bases fitting TRBD1. With 6 bases clipped from V and 4 bases from J, the junction kept 8 bases outside the gene matches. Germline lookup yields CDR1 KGHSH and CDR2 LQKENI. CDR3 size: 14 residues.

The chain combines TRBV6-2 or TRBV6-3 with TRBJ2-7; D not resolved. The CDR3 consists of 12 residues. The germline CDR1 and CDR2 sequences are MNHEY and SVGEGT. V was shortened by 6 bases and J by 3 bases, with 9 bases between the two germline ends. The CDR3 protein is CASSRPRYEQYF. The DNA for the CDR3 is TGTGCCAGCAGCCGACCGCGCTACGAGCAGTACTTC.

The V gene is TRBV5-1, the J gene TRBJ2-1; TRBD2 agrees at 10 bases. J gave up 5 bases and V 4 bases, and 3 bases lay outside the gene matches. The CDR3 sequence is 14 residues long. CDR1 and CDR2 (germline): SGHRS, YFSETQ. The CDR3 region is CASSHGLADNEQFF. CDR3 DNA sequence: TGCGCCAGCAGCCATGGACTAGCGGACAATGAGCAGTTCTTC.

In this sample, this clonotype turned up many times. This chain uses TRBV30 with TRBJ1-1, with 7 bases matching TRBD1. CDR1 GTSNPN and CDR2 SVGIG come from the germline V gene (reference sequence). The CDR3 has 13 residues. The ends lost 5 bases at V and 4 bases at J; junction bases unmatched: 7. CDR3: CAWRRGPGTEAFF. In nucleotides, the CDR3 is TGTGCCTGGCGTAGGGGGCCAGGCACTGAAGCTTTCTTT.

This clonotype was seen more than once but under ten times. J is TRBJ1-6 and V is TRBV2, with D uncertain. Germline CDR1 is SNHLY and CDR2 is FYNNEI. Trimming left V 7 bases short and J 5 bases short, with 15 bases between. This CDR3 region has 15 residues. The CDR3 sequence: CASNQRQSNNSPLHF. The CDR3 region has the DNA TGTGCCAGCAATCAAAGGCAGTCGAATAATTCACCCCTCCACTTT. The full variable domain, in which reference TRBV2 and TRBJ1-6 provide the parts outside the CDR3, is EPEVTQTPSHQVTQMGQEVILRCVPISNHLYFYWYRQILGQKVEFLVSFYNNEISEKSEIFDDQFSVERPDGSNFTLKIRSTKLEDSAMYFCASNQRQSNNSPLHFGNGTRLTVT.

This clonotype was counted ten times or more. CDR3: CASSPLPRGEAFF. Written as DNA, the CDR3 is TGTGCCAGCTCACCACTCCCCAGGGGCGAAGCTTTCTTT. The chain employs TRBV18 and TRBJ1-1, with D perhaps TRBD1 (6 bases). This CDR3 is 13 amino acids long. Germline lookup yields CDR1 KGHSH and CDR2 LQKENI. With 1 base removed from V and 8 bases from J, the gap between germline ends came to 11 bases.

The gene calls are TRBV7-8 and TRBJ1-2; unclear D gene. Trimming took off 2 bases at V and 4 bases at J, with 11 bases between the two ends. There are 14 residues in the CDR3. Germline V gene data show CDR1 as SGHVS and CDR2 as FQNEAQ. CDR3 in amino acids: CASSLKGPSYGYTF. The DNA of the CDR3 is TGTGCCAGCAGCTTAAAAGGTCCGTCCTATGGCTACACCTTC.

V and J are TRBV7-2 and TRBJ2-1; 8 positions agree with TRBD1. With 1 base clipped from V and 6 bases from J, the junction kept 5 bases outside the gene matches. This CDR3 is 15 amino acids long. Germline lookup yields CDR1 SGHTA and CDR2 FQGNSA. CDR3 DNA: TGTGCCAGCAGCTTAGGGACAGGGAAGTTCAATGAGCAGTTCTTC. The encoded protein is CASSLGTGKFNEQFF.

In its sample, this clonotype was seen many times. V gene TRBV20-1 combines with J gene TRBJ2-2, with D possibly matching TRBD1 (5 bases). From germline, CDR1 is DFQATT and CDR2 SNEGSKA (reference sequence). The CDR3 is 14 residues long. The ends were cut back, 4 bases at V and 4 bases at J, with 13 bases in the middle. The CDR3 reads CSAKVGQSTGELFF. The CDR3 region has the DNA TGCAGTGCTAAGGTGGGGCAGTCCACCGGGGAGCTGTTTTTT.

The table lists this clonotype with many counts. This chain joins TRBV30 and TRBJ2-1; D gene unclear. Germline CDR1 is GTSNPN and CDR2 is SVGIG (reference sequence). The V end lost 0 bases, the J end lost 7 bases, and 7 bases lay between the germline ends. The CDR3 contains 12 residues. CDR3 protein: CAWSVERNEQFF. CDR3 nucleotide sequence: TGTGCCTGGAGTGTTGAAAGGAATGAGCAGTTCTTC.

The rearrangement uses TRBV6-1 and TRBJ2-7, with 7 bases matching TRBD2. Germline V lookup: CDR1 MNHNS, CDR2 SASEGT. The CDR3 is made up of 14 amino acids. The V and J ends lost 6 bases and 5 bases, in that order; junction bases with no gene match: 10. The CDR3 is CASSRGTGGDEQYF. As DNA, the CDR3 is TGTGCCAGCAGCCGGGGGACGGGAGGTGACGAGCAGTACTTC.

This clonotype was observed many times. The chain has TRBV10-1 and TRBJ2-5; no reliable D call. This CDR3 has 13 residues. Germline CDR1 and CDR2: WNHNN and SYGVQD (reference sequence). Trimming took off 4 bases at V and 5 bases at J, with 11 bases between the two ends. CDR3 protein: CASSVGRMETQYF. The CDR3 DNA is TGCGCCAGCAGTGTGGGTAGGATGGAGACCCAGTACTTC.

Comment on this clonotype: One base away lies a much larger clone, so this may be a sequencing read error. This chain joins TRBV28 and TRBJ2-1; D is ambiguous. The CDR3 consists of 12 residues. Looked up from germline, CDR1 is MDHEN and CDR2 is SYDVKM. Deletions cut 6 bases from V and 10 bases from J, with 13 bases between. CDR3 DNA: TGTGCCAGCAGGGTTGTCCCCTACGAGCAGTTCTTC. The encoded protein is CASRVVPYEQFF.

This CDR3 is CSASPGLAGAHEQYF. CDR3 bases: TGCAGTGCTTCGCCGGGACTAGCGGGAGCCCACGAGCAGTACTTC. V usage is TRBV20-1 and J usage is TRBJ2-7; 14 bases match TRBD2. The germline CDR1 and CDR2 sequences are DFQATT and SNEGSKA (reference sequence). The CDR3 extends over 15 amino acids. The trim removed 5 bases at V and 5 bases at J, leaving 8 bases unmatched.

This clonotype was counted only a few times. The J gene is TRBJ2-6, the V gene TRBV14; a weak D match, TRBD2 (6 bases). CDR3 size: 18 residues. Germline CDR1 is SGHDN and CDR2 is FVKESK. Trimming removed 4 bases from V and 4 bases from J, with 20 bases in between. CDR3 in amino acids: CASSRGDRGTEGANVLTF. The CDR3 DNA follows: TGTGCCAGCAGCCGTGGGGATCGGGGGACGGAAGGGGCCAACGTCCTGACTTTC.

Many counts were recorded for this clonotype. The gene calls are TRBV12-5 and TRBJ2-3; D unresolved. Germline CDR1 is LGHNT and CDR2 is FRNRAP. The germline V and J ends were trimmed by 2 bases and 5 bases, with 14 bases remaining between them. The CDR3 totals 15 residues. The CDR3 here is CASGLIWIEGDTQYF. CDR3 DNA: TGTGCTAGTGGTTTGATCTGGATAGAAGGAGATACGCAGTATTTT.

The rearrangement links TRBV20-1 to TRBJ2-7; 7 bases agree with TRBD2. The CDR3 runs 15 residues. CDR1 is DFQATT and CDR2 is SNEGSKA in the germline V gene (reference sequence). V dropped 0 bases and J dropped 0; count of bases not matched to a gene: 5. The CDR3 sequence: CSARDRAGASYEQYF. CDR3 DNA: TGCAGTGCTAGAGATCGGGCGGGAGCCTCCTACGAGCAGTACTTC.

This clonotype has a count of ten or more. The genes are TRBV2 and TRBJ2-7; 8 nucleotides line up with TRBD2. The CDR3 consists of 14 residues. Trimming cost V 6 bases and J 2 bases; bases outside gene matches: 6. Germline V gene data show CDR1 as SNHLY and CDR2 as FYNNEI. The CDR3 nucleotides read TGTGCCAGCAGACACGGACTAGCTACCTACGAGCAGTACTTC. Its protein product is CASRHGLATYEQYF.

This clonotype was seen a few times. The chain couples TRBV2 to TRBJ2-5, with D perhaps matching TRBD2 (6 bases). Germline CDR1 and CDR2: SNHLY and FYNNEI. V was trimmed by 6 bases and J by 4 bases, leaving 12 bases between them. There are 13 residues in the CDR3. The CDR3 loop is CASRQSGGETQYF. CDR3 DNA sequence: TGTGCCAGCAGACAGTCCGGGGGAGAGACCCAGTACTTC.

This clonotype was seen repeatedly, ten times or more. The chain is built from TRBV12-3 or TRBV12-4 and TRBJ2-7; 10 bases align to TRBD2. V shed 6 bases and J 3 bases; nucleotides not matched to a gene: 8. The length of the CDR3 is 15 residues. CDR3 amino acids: CASSTGGTSVYEQYF. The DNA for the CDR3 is TGTGCCAGCAGCACAGGTGGGACTAGCGTCTACGAGCAGTACTTC.

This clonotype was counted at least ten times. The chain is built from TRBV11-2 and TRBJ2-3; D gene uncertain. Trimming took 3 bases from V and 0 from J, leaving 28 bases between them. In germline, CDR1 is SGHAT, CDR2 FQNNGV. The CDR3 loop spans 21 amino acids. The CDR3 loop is CASSFPTALETLTTSTDTQYF. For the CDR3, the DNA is TGTGCCAGCAGCTTCCCGACCGCCCTAGAAACCTTAACCACTAGCACAGATACGCAGTATTTT.

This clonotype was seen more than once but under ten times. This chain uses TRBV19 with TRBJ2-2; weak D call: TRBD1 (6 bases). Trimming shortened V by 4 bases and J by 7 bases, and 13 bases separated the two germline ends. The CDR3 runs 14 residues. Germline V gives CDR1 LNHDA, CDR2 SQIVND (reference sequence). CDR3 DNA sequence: TGTGCCAGTAGTACTCAGAGGGGGAGCGGGGAGCTGTTTTTT. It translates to CASSTQRGSGELFF.

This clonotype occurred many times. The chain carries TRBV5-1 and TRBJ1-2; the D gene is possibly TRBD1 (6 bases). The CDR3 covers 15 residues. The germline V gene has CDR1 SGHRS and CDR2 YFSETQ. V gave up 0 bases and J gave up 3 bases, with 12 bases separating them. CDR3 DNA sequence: TGCGCCAGCAGCTTGGTGGGGGGCGCCGACTATGGCTACACCTTC. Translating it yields CASSLVGGADYGYTF.

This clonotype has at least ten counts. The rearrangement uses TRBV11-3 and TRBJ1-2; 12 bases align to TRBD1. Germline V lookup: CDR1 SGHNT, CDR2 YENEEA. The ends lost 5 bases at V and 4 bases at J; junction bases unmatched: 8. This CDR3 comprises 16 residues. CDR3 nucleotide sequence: TGTGCCAGCAGCCTCCCCGGGACAGGGGGCGCCTATGGCTACACCTTC. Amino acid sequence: CASSLPGTGGAYGYTF.